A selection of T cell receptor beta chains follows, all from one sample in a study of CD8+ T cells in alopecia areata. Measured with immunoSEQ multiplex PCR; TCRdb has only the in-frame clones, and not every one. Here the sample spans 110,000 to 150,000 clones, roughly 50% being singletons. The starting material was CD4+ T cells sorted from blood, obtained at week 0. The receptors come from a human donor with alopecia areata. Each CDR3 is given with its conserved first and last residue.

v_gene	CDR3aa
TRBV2	CASSGETGITYEQYF
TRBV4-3	CASSQGPNEKLFF
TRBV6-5	CASGSSFEETQYF
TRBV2	CASSSDRGPYEQYF
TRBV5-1	CASSPNGGETQYF
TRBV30	CAWRPGPTNEKLFF
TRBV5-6	CASSRDGQGIYGYTF
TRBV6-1	CASSSRSVPGNTIYF
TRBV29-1	CSVAGGETQYF
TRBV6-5	CASSRSPGDTEAFF
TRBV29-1	CSATSGDTQYF
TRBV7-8	CASSFLGFGYTF
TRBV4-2	CASSQDLGRATNQPQHF
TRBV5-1	CASSWGLAGNTGELFF
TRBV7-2	CASTTVVGRTFF
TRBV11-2	CASSFQGGTEAFF
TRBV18	CASSPGRDQPQHF
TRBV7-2	CASSSQGYEQYF
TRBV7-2	CASSLSWDRGTDTQYF
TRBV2	CASSGATGNYGYTF
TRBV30	CAWSVGNQETQYF
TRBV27	CASSLGTGVNYGYTF
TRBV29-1	CSGSTGKGTEAFF
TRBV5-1	CASRGRGSGTDTQYF
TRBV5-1	CASSLAAEGYGYTF
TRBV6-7	CATRRGEGYTF
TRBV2	CASSEGTGSKQYF
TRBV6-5	CASSTSGDPYEQYF
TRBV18	CASSLQGLEGEAFF
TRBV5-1	CASSRDPPNGYTF
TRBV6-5	CASIDREETQYF